This T cell receptor (beta chain) comes out of a study of cytomegalovirus exposure and HLA in healthy donors. Trimming took off 5 bases at V and 0 bases at J, with 15 bases between the two ends. This CDR3 is 16 amino acids long. Germline V CDR1 and CDR2: SGHTA, FQGNSA. The PCR used 60 Vbeta and 13 Jbeta primers. TCRdb keeps only in-frame clones here, not all; method: immunoSEQ multiplex PCR. The sample lists 150,000 to 200,000 clones, roughly 13% occurring once. What was sequenced was PBMCs. This TCR derives from a man in his fifties or sixties in good health and CMV-seropositive. This chain joins TRBV7-2 and TRBJ2-3; a possible D gene is TRBD1 (5 bases). In DNA form, the CDR3 reads TGTGCCAGCAGCGCAGGACACAGGCGAAGCACAGATACGCAGTATTTT. Translated: CASSAGHRRSTDTQYF.